This section outlines one T cell receptor beta chain sequence together with its context. In the authors' methods: Researchers report that nucleated cell counts were estimated from reference gene primer amplification. Libraries were prepared by immunoSEQ multiplex PCR; TCRdb keeps only in-frame clonotypes and omits some of them. The V and J calls and clone size come from that table; D and trimming were worked out from the DNA. Of just over 650,000 clones listed, approximately 90% were seen once; the top ten hold about 0.24%. This sample is drawn from a study of blood T cell repertoires in COVID-19. About the research overall: Whether acute or convalescent, the COVID-19 samples came from the United States, Italy and Spain. Sources were T cells, B-cell-depleted T cells, or PBMCs; the material itself was cDNA or gDNA.

The sample was peripheral blood. The clonotype was recovered from a woman aged 18-29 years with acute or convalescent COVID-19.

The CDR3 loop is CASSPDRGAGNTIYF. DNA for the CDR3: TGTGCCAGCAGCCCCGACAGGGGAGCTGGAAACACCATATATTTT. The chain combines TRBV7-9 with TRBJ1-3; 8 bases match TRBD1. In germline, CDR1 is SEHNR, CDR2 FQNEAQ (reference sequence). V gave up 5 bases and J gave up 2 bases; unmatched junction bases: 5. This CDR3 is built from 15 residues.